The next 15 T cell receptor beta chains were all read from a single sample in a study of blood T cell repertoires in COVID-19. The repertoire was sequenced with immunoSEQ multiplex PCR; TCRdb's copy has only in-frame clones and lacks some. The sample carries 40,000 to 50,000 clones, roughly four fifths recorded once. The sequenced material came from peripheral blood. These receptor sequences come from a man aged 40-50 years with active or convalescent COVID-19.

The J gene is TRBJ1-2, the V gene TRBV2; weak D call: TRBD1 (5 bases). Germline CDR1 and CDR2: SNHLY and FYNNEI. The CDR3 totals 15 residues. Trimming took off 3 bases at V and 8 bases at J, with 19 bases between the two ends. The CDR3: CASSEMGAREEGYTF. CDR3 nucleotide sequence: TGTGCCAGCAGTGAGATGGGCGCCAGGGAGGAAGGCTACACCTTC.

The chain has TRBV6-5 and TRBJ1-1; D unresolved. Germline-derived CDR1 and CDR2 are MNHEY and SVGAGI. Trimming took 0 bases from V and 4 from J, leaving 12 bases between them. CDR3 length: 15 amino acids. The CDR3 protein is CASSYSFPPGTEAFF. The CDR3 nucleotides read TGTGCCAGCAGTTACTCGTTCCCACCGGGCACTGAAGCTTTCTTT.

This chain uses TRBV7-2 with TRBJ2-1; a weak D match, TRBD2 (5 bases). The length of the CDR3 is 14 residues. V shed 2 bases and J shed 5 bases, with 10 bases lying between them. The V gene's germline CDR1 is SGHTA and CDR2 FQGNSA. The CDR3, as DNA: TGTGCCAGCAGCTTAAGAGCGGCAAACAATGAGCAGTTCTTC. It is translated as CASSLRAANNEQFF.

The CDR3 spells CASSSDQPQHF. For the CDR3, the DNA is TGTGCCAGCAGTTCGGATCAGCCCCAGCATTTT. The chain employs TRBV28 and TRBJ1-5; no clear D gene. CDR3 size: 11 residues. Germline V gene lookup returns CDR1 MDHEN and CDR2 SYDVKM. The V and J ends lost 4 bases and 5 bases respectively, with 3 bases between them.

This clone was observed a single time. The V call is TRBV10-1, the J call TRBJ2-3, with a weak D call TRBD1 (5 bases). Germline CDR1 WNHNN, CDR2 SYGVQD (reference sequence). The V end was cut by 5 bases, the J end by 2 bases, with 8 bases between. The CDR3 has 13 amino acids. The CDR3 DNA follows: TGCGCCAGCAGTCGACAGCTCACAGATACGCAGTATTTT. Translating gives CASSRQLTDTQYF.

In DNA form, the CDR3 reads TGCGCCAGCAGCACCTCGCCAGGGGCTGTAGAGACCCAGTACTTC. Protein: CASSTSPGAVETQYF. The gene calls are TRBV5-1 and TRBJ2-5; weak D call: TRBD1 (6 bases). Germline CDR1 SGHRS, CDR2 YFSETQ. There are 15 residues in the CDR3. Trimming left V 4 bases short and J 4 bases short, with 17 bases between.

The chain recombines TRBV6-6 with TRBJ1-3; D remains ambiguous. The CDR3 length is 18 residues. Deletions cut 5 bases from V and 2 bases from J, with 22 bases between. The germline V gene has CDR1 MNHNY and CDR2 SVGAGI (reference sequence). The DNA for the CDR3 is TGTGCCAGCAGTCAACTCCTTTATTTTACAGAAGCTGGAAACACCATATATTTT. It is translated as CASSQLLYFTEAGNTIYF.

V and J are TRBV6-5 and TRBJ2-1; D possibly corresponds to TRBD2 (7 bases). The V end lost 6 bases, the J end lost 0 bases, and 12 bases lay between the germline ends. CDR1 and CDR2 (germline): MNHEY, SVGAGI. CDR3 length: 15 amino acids. Written as DNA, the CDR3 is TGTGCCAGCAGGGGAGGGGGGGGCTCCTACAATGAGCAGTTCTTC. It translates to CASRGGGGSYNEQFF.

The rearrangement joins TRBV11-2 to TRBJ2-1; no clear D gene. The CDR3 has 11 amino acids. Trimming took 5 bases from V and 9 from J, leaving 8 bases between them. The germline CDR1 and CDR2 sequences are SGHAT and FQNNGV. In nucleotides, the CDR3 is TGTGCCAGCAGCCCTTCTTTTGAGCAGTTCTTC. It encodes CASSPSFEQFF.

This clone occurred a few times. The chain carries TRBV6-5 and TRBJ1-3; D ambiguous. Trimming pared 6 bases from V and 2 bases from J, leaving 14 bases between. Per germline, CDR1 MNHEY and CDR2 SVGAGI. The CDR3 sequence is 15 residues long. This CDR3 is CASSTSSQAGNTIYF. In nucleotides, the CDR3 is TGTGCCAGCAGCACCTCCTCTCAGGCTGGAAACACCATATATTTT.

CDR3 in DNA: TGTGCCAGCAGCTTGTCGCGGCAACAAAGGAATAATTCACCCCTCCACTTT. It encodes CASSLSRQQRNNSPLHF. The rearrangement joins TRBV5-4 to TRBJ1-6, with D uncertain. V was clipped by 1 base and J by 5 bases, with 16 bases between them. Germline CDR1 and CDR2: SGHNT and YYREEE (reference sequence). The CDR3 sequence is 17 residues long.

CDR3 amino acids: CASIAETGELFF. Here the CDR3 DNA reads TGTGCCAGCATTGCGGAAACCGGGGAGCTGTTTTTT. The V gene is TRBV7-3, the J gene TRBJ2-2; D is uncertain. Germline V gene sequence: CDR1 SGHTA, CDR2 FQGTGA. Trimming took off 7 bases at V and 5 bases at J, with 8 bases between the two ends. The CDR3 spans 12 residues.

The J gene is TRBJ1-5, the V gene TRBV19; maybe TRBD1 (6 bases). CDR1 and CDR2 from the germline V gene are LNHDA and SQIVND (reference sequence). CDR3 length: 15 residues. Trimming left V 0 bases short and J 4 bases short, with 10 bases between. CDR3: CASSIEQGINQPQHF. The DNA of the CDR3 is TGTGCCAGTAGTATAGAACAGGGAATAAATCAGCCCCAGCATTTT.

The chain couples TRBV6-5 to TRBJ1-1; 7 bases line up with TRBD1. Germline lookup yields CDR1 MNHEY and CDR2 SVGAGI. V dropped 1 base and J dropped 2; count of bases not matched to a gene: 4. The CDR3 covers 15 residues. The CDR3 here is CASSYYGTVNTEAFF. The CDR3 DNA is TGTGCCAGCAGTTACTACGGGACAGTTAACACTGAAGCTTTCTTT.

The chain couples TRBV7-2 to TRBJ1-2; D possibly corresponds to TRBD1 (6 bases). The CDR3 runs 13 residues. The germline V gene encodes CDR1 SGHTA and CDR2 FQGNSA. V lost 5 bases to trimming and J lost 8 bases, with 15 bases between them. The CDR3 DNA reads as TGTGCCAGCAGCCTAGGGGGGGGTAGCGGCTACACCTTC. The encoded protein is CASSLGGGSGYTF. Looking up the rest from reference TRBV7-2 and TRBJ1-2 gives the full variable domain: GAGVSQSPSNKVTEKGKDVELRCDPISGHTALYWYRQSLGQGLEFLIYFQGNSAPDKSGLPSDRFSAERTGGSVSTLTIQRTQQEDSAVYLCASSLGGGSGYTFGSGTRLTVV.